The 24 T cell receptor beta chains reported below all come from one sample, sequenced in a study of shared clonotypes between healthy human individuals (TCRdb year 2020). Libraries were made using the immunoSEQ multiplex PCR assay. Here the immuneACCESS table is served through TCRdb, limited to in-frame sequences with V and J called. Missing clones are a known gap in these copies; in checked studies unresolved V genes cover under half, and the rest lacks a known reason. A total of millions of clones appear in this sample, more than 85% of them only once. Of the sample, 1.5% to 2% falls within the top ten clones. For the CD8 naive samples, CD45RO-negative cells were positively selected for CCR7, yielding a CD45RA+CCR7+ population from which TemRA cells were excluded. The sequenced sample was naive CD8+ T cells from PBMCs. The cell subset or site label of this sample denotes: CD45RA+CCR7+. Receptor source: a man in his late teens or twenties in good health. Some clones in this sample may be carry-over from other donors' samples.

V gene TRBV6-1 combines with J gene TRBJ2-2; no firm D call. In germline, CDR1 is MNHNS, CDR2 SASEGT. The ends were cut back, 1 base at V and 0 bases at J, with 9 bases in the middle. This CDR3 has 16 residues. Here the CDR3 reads CASSEVGWANTGELFF. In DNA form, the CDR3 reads TGTGCCAGCAGTGAAGTAGGGTGGGCGAACACCGGGGAGCTGTTTTTT.

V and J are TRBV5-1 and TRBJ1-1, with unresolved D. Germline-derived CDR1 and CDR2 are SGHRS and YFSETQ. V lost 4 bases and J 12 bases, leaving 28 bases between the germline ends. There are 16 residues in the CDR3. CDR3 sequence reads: CASSPLRDGGRGGSFF. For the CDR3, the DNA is TGCGCCAGCAGCCCTCTCCGAGATGGCGGCAGAGGCGGATCTTTCTTT.

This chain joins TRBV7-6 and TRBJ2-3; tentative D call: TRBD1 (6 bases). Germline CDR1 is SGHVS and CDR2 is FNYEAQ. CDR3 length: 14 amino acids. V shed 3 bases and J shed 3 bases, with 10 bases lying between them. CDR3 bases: TGTGCCAGCAGCTTCAGGGGTGGAACAGATACGCAGTATTTT. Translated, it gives CASSFRGGTDTQYF.

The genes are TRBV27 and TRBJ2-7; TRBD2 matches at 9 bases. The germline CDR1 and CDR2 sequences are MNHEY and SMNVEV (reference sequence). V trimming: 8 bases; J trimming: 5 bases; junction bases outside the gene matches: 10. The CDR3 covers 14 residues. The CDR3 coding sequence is TGTGCCAGCTGGGCGCCTAGCGGGACGAACGAGCAGTACTTC. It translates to CASWAPSGTNEQYF.

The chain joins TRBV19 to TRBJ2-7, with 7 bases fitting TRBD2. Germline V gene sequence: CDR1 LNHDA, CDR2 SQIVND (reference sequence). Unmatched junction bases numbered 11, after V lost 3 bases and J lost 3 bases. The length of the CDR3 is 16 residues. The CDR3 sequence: CASSIGLGLEHYEQYF. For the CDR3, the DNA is TGTGCCAGTAGTATCGGTCTAGGACTAGAGCACTACGAGCAGTACTTC. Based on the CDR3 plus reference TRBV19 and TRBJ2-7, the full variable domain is DGGITQSPKYLFRKEGQNVTLSCEQNLNHDAMYWYRQDPGQGLRLIYYSQIVNDFQKGDIAEGYSVSREKKESFPLTVTSAQKNPTAFYLCASSIGLGLEHYEQYFGPGTRLTVT.

The CDR3 protein is CASQISAANTGELFF. The DNA for the CDR3 is TGTGCCAGCCAAATCAGCGCTGCGAACACCGGGGAGCTGTTTTTT. V usage is TRBV6-1 and J usage is TRBJ2-2; D is ambiguous. V was trimmed by 8 bases and J by 0 bases, leaving 13 bases between them. This CDR3 is built from 15 residues. In germline, CDR1 is MNHNS, CDR2 SASEGT.

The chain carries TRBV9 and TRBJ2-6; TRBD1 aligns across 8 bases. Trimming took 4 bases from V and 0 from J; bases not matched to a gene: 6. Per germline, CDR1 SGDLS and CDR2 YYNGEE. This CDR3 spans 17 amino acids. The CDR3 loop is CASSMGQALSGANVLTF. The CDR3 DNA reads TGTGCCAGCAGCATGGGACAGGCCCTCTCTGGGGCCAACGTCCTGACTTTC.

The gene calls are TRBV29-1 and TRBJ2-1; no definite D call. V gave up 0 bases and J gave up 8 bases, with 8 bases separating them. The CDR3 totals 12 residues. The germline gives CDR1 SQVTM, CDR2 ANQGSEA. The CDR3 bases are TGCAGCGTTGAAGAACAGTATTATGAGCAGTTCTTC. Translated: CSVEEQYYEQFF.

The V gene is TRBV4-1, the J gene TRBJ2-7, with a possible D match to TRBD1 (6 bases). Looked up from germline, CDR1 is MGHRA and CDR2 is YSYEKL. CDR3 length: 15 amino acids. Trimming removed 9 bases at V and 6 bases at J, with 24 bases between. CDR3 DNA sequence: TGCGCCAGTGGGGGATCGACAGGAGCCTCCGTCGAGCAGTACTTC. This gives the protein CASGGSTGASVEQYF.

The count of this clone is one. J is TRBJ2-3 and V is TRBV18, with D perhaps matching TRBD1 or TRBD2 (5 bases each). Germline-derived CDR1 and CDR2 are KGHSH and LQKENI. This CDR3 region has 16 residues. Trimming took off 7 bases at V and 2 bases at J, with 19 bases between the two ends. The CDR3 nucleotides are TGTGCCAGCTACCGGCCGGGGCCTGAGCCCACAGATACGCAGTATTTT. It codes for CASYRPGPEPTDTQYF.

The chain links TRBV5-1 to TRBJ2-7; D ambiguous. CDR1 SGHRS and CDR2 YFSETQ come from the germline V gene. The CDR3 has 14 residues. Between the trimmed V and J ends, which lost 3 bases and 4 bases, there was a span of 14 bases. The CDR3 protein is CASSSESGHYEQYF. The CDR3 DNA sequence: TGCGCCAGCAGCTCCGAGTCGGGCCATTACGAGCAGTACTTC. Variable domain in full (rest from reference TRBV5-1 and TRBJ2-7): KAGVTQTPRYLIKTRGQQVTLSCSPISGHRSVSWYQQTPGQGLQFLFEYFSETQRNKGNFPGRFSGRQFSNSRSEMNVSTLELGDSALYLCASSSESGHYEQYFGPGTRLTVT.

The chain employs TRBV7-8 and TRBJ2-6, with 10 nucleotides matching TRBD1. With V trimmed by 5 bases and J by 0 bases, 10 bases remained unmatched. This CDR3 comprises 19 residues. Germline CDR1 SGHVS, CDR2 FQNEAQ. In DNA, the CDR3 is TGTGCCAGCAGCCTGCTCTCCGGGACAGGGGTCTCTGGGGCCAACGTCCTGACTTTC. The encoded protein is CASSLLSGTGVSGANVLTF.

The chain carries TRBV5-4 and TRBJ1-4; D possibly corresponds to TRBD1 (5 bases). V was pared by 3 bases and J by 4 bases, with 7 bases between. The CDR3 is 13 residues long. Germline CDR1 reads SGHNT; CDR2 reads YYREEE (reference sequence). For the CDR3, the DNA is TGTGCCAGCAGCTCCAGGGATAATGAAAAACTGTTTTTT. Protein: CASSSRDNEKLFF.

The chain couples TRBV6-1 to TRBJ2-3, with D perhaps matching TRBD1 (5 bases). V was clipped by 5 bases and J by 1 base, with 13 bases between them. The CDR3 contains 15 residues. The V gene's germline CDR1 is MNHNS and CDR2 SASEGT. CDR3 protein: CASSFDSFGTDTQYF. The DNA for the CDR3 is TGTGCCAGCAGTTTCGACAGTTTCGGCACAGATACGCAGTATTTT.

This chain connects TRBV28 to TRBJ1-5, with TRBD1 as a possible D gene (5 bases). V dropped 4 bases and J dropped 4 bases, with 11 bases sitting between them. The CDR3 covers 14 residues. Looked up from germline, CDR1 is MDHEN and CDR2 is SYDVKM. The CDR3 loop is CASSSAGRNQPQHF. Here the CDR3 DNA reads TGTGCCAGCAGTTCGGCAGGGCGGAATCAGCCCCAGCATTTT.

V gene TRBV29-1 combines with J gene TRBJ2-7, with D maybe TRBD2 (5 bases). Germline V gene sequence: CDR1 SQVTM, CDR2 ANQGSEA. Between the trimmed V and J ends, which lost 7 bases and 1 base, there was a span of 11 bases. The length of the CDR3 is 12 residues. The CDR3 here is CSGRTESYEQYF. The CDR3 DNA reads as TGCAGCGGCCGGACTGAATCCTACGAGCAGTACTTC.

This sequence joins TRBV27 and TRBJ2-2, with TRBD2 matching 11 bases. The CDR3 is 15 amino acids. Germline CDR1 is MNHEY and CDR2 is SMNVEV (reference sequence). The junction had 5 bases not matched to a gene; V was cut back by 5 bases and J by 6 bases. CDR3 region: CASSIAGGPPGELFF. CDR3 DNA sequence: TGTGCCAGCAGTATAGCGGGAGGGCCCCCCGGGGAGCTGTTTTTT.

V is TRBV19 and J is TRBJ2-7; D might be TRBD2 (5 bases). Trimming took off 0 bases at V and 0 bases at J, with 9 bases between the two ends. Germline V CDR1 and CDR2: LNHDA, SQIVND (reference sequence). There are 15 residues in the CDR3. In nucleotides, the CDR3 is TGTGCCAGTAGTATAGAGGCGGGTTACTCCTACGAGCAGTACTTC. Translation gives CASSIEAGYSYEQYF.

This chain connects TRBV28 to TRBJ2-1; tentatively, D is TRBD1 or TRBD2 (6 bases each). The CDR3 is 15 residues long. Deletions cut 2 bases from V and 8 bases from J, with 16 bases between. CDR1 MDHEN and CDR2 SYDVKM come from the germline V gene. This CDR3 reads CASSLDGGRVDEQFF. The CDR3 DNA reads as TGTGCCAGCAGTTTAGATGGGGGGCGAGTAGATGAGCAGTTCTTC.

The CDR3 DNA reads as TGCGCCAGCAGCTTGAAACAGGAAAAAACTAATGAAAAACTGTTTTTT. Translating gives CASSLKQEKTNEKLFF. The chain carries TRBV5-1 and TRBJ1-4, with TRBD1 as a possible D gene (5 bases). Per the germline V gene, CDR1 is SGHRS and CDR2 is YFSETQ. The ends were cut back, 1 base at V and 1 base at J, with 11 bases in the middle. The CDR3 is 16 residues long. The full variable domain, completed using reference TRBV5-1 and TRBJ1-4, is KAGVTQTPRYLIKTRGQQVTLSCSPISGHRSVSWYQQTPGQGLQFLFEYFSETQRNKGNFPGRFSGRQFSNSRSEMNVSTLELGDSALYLCASSLKQEKTNEKLFFGSGTQLSVL.

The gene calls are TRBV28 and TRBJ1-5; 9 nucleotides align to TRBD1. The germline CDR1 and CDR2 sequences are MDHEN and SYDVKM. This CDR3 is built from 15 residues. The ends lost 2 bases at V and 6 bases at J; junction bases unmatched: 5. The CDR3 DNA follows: TGTGCCAGCAGTTTAGAACAGGGGGCTGGTCAGCCCCAGCATTTT. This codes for CASSLEQGAGQPQHF.

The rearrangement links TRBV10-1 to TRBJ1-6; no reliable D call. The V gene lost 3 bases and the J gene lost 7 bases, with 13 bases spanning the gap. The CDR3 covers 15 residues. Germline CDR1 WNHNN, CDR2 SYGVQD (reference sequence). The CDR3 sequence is CASSDGGLWNSPLHF. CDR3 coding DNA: TGCGCCAGCAGTGATGGAGGGCTCTGGAATTCACCCCTCCACTTT.

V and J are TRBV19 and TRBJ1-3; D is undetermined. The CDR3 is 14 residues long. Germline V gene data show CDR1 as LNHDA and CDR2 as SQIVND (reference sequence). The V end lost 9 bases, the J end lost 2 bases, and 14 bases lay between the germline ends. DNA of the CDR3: TGTGCCAGCCGAAACCCGGGGACTGGAAACACCATATATTTT. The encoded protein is CASRNPGTGNTIYF.

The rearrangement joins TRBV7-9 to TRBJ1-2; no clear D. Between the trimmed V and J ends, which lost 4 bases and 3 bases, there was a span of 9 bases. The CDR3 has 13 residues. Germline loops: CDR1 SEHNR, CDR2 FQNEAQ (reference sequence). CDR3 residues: CASSSPGDYGYTF. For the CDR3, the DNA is TGTGCCAGCAGCTCGCCCGGGGACTATGGCTACACCTTC. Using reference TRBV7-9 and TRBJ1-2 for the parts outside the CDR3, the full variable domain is DTGVSQNPRHKITKRGQNVTFRCDPISEHNRLYWYRQTLGQGPEFLTYFQNEAQLEKSRLLSDRFSAERPKGSFSTLEIQRTEQGDSAMYLCASSSPGDYGYTFGSGTRLTVV.